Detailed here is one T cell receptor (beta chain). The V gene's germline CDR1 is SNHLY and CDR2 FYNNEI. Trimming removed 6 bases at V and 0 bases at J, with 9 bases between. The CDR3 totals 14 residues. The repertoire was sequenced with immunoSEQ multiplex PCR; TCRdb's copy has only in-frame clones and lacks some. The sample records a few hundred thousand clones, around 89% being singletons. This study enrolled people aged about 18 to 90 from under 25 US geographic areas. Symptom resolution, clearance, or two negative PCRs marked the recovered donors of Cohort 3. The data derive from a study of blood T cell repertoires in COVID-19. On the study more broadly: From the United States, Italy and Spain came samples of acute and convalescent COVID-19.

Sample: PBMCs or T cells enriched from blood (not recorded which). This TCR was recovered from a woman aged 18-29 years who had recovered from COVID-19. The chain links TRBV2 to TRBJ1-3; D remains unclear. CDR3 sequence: CASRAGSSGNTIYF. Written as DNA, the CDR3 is TGTGCCAGCAGGGCCGGGTCCTCTGGAAACACCATATATTTT.